This TCR beta chain was profiled in a study of cytomegalovirus exposure and HLA in healthy donors. At the level of the study: Drawn from HLA-typed donors, about 82 million unique TCRs were held in an early data release.

Amplification used 60 Vbeta primers and 13 Jbeta primers. This table comes from immunoSEQ multiplex PCR, and its TCRdb copy is limited to in-frame clones, with some not included. The sample includes 120,000 or so clones, 70% to 85% of them seen just once. This clonotype was obtained from a young man in good health and CMV-seronegative. Sequenced material: PBMCs.

CDR3 DNA: TGCGCCAGCAGCCAAGATGCGGGGGGTAGCTACGAGCAGTACTTC. As protein: CASSQDAGGSYEQYF. The chain has TRBV4-3 and TRBJ2-7; TRBD2 matches 8 bases. CDR1 LGHNA and CDR2 YSLEER come from the germline V gene. CDR3 length equals 15 residues. Losses at the gene ends were 0 bases for V and 3 bases for J; bases not matched to a gene: 4.